What follows describes a single TCR beta chain. Its antigen is as yet unknown. Treatment noted: around 19 received Ad26.COV2.S at low or high dose, single or two shots; five or six received placebo; per-sample allocation not given. The samples date from day 63 after the first vaccine or placebo injection. Within Boston, the person who donated was an adult of 18-55 years. Germline V gives CDR1 MNHEY, CDR2 SVGAGI. The junction had 2 bases not matched to a gene; V was cut back by 0 bases and J by 3 bases. The CDR3 runs 15 residues. This record belongs to a study of Ad26.COV2.S vaccination and SARS-CoV-2 variants. Whole-study findings and limits: Spike-specific CD8+ and CD4+ T cell responses reportedly showed substantial breadth after vaccination. Measurement of non-spike TCR breadth gave similar results in vaccine and placebo recipients.

Data came from immunoSEQ multiplex PCR; TCRdb stores just in-frame clones and leaves some out. The sample records roughly 400,000 clones, about nine tenths being singletons. Sequencing used peripheral blood, obtained in a trial of Ad26.COV2.S vaccine versus placebo. This chain joins TRBV6-5 and TRBJ2-7; TRBD1 aligns across 10 bases. The clonotype comes from a person between 18 and 60 years old who received the Ad26.COV2.S COVID-19 vaccine or a placebo. The DNA of the CDR3 is TGTGCCAGCAGTTACTCCGGGACAGGGGACTACGAGCAGTACTTC. Translating gives CASSYSGTGDYEQYF.